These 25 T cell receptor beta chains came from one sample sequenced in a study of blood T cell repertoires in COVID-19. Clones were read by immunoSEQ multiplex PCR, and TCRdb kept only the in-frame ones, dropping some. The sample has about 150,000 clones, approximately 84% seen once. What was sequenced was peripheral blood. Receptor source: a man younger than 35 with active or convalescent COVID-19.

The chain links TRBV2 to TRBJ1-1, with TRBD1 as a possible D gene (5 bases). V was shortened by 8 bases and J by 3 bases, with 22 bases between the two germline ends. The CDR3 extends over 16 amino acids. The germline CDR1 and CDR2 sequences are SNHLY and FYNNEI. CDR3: CASVGDSRILDTEAFF. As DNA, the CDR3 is TGTGCCAGCGTGGGTGACAGCCGAATTTTGGACACTGAAGCTTTCTTT. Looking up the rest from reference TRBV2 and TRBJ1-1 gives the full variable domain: EPEVTQTPSHQVTQMGQEVILRCVPISNHLYFYWYRQILGQKVEFLVSFYNNEISEKSEIFDDQFSVERPDGSNFTLKIRSTKLEDSAMYFCASVGDSRILDTEAFFGQGTRLTVV.

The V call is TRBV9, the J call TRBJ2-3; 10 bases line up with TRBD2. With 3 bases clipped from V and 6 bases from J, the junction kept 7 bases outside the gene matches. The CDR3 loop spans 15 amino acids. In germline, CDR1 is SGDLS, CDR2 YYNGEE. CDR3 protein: CASSGTSGHLDTQYF. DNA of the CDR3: TGTGCCAGCAGCGGGACTAGCGGACATCTGGATACGCAGTATTTT.

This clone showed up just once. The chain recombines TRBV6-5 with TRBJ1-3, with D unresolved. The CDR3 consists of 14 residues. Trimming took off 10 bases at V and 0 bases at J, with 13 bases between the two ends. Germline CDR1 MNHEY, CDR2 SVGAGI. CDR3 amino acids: CAIPKGDSGNTIYF. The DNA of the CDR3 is TGTGCCATACCAAAGGGAGACTCTGGAAACACCATATATTTT.

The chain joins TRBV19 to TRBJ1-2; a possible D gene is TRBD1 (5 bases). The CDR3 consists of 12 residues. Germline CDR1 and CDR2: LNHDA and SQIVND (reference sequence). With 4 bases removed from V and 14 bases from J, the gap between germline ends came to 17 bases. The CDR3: CASSSQGGRRTF. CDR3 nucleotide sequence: TGTGCCAGTAGTAGCCAGGGAGGAAGGAGGACCTTC.

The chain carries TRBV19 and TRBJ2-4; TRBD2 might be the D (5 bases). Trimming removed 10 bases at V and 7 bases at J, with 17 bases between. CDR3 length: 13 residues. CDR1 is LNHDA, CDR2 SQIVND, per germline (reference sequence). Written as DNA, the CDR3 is TGTGCCACCCAGCTCGGAGGAGCGAACATTCAGTACTTC. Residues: CATQLGGANIQYF.

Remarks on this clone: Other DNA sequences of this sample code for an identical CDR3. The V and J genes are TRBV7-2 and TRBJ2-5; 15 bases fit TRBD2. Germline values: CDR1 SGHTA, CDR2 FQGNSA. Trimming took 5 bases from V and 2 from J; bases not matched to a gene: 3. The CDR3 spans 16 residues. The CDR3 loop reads CASSLGTSGGQETQYF. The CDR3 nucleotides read TGTGCCAGCAGCCTGGGGACTAGCGGGGGGCAAGAGACCCAGTACTTC.

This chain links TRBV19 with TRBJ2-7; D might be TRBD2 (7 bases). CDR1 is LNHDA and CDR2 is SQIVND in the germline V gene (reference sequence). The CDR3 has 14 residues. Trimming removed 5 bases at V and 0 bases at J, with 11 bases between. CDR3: CASSVGGLSYEQYF. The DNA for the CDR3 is TGTGCCAGTAGTGTGGGGGGGCTCTCCTACGAGCAGTACTTC.

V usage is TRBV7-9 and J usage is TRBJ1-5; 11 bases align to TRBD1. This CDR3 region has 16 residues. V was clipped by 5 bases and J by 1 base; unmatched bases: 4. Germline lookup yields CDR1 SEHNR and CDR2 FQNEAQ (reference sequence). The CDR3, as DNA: TGTGCCAGCAGCCCAGGGACAGGGGGGAGCAATCAGCCCCAGCATTTT. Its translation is CASSPGTGGSNQPQHF.

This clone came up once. For the CDR3, the DNA is TGCGCCAGCAGCTTGGCCAGGTCCAATGAGCAGTTCTTC. Translation: CASSLARSNEQFF. This chain connects TRBV5-1 to TRBJ2-1; D gene unclear. The ends were cut back, 0 bases at V and 6 bases at J, with 7 bases in the middle. The CDR3 contains 13 residues. The germline V gene encodes CDR1 SGHRS and CDR2 YFSETQ.

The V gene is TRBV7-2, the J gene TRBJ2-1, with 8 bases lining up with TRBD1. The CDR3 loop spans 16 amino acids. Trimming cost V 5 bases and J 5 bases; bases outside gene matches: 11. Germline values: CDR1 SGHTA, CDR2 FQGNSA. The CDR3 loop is CASSPRQGIVHNEQFF. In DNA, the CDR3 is TGTGCCAGCAGCCCAAGACAGGGGATCGTCCACAATGAGCAGTTCTTC.

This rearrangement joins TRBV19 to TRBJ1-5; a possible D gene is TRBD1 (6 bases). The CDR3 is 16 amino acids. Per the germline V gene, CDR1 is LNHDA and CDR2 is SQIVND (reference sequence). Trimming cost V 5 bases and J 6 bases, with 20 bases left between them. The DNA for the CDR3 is TGTGCCAGTAGTGCTGTCGGGGGGACACTAACTCAGCCCCAGCATTTT. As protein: CASSAVGGTLTQPQHF.

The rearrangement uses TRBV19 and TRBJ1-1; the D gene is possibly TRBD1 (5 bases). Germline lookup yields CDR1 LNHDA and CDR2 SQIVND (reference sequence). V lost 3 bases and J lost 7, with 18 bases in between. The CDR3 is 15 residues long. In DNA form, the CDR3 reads TGTGCCAGTAGTATGGGGCGTGGCGGAGTGAATGAAGCTTTCTTT. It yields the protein CASSMGRGGVNEAFF.

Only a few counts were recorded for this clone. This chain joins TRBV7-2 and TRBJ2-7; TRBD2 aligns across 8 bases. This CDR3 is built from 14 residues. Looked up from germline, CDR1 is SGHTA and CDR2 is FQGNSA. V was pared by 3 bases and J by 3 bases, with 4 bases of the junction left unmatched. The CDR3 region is CASSLGLEIYEQYF. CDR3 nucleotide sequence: TGTGCCAGCAGCTTGGGACTAGAAATCTACGAGCAGTACTTC.

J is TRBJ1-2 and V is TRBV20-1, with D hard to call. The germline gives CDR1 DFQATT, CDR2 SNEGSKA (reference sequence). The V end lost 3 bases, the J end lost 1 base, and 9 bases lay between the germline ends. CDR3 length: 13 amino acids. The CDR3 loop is CSASLGNNYGYTF. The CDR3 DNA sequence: TGCAGTGCTAGTCTCGGGAATAACTATGGCTACACCTTC.

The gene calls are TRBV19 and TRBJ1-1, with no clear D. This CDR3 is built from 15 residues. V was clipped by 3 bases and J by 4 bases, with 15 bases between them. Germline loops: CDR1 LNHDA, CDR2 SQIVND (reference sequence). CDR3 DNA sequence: TGTGCCAGTAGTATCGGAATCCTTACGGGCACTGAAGCTTTCTTT. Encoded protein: CASSIGILTGTEAFF.

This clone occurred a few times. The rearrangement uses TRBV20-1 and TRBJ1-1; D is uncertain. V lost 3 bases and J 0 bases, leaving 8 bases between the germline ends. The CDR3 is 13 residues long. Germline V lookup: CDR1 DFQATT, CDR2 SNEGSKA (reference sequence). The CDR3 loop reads CSASPGMNTEAFF. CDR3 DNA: TGCAGTGCTAGTCCGGGAATGAACACTGAAGCTTTCTTT.

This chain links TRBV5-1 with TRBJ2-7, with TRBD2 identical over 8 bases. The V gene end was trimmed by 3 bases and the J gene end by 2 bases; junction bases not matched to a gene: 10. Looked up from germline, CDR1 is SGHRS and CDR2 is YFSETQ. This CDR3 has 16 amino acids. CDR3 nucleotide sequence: TGCGCCAGCAGCTCGCTCGGGCGGGAGGTGACCTACGAGCAGTACTTC. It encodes CASSSLGREVTYEQYF.

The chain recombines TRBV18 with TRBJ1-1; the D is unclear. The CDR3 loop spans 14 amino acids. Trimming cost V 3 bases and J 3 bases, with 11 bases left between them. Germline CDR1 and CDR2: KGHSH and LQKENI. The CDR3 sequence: CASSPIGGDTEAFF. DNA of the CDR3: TGTGCCAGCTCACCCATTGGAGGAGACACTGAAGCTTTCTTT.

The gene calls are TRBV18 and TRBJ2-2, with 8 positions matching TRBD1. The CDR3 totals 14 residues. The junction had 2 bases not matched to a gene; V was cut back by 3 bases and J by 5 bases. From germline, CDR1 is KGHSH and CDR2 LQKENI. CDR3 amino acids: CASSPWDRTGELFF. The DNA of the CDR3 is TGTGCCAGCTCACCCTGGGACAGGACCGGGGAGCTGTTTTTT. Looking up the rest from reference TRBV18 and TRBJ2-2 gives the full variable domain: NAGVMQNPRHLVRRRGQEARLRCSPMKGHSHVYWYRQLPEEGLKFMVYLQKENIIDESGMPKERFSAEFPKEGPSILRIQQVVRGDSAAYFCASSPWDRTGELFFGEGSRLTVL.

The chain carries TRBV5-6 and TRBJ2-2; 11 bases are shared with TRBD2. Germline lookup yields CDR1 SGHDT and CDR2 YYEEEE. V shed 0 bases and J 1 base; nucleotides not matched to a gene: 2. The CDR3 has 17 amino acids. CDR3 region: CASSLVGLAGNTGELFF. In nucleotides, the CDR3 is TGTGCCAGCAGCTTGGTCGGACTAGCGGGGAACACCGGGGAGCTGTTTTTT.

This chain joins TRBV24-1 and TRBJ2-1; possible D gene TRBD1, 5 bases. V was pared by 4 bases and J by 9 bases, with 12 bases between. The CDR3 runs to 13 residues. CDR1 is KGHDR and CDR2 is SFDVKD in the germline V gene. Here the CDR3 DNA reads TGTGCCACCAGTGACAGGCCGCAGGGTGAGCAGTTCTTC. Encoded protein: CATSDRPQGEQFF.

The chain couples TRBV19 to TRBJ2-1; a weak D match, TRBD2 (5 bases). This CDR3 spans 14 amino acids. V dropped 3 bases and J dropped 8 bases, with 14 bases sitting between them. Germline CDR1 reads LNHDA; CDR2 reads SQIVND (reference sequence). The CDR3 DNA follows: TGTGCCAGTAGTATCCACTCAGCGGCAGATGAGCAGTTCTTC. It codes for CASSIHSAADEQFF.

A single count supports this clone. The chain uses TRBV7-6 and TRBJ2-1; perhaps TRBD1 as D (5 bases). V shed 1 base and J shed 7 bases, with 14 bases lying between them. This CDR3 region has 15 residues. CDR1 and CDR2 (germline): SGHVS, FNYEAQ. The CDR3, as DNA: TGTGCCAGCAGCTTAGAGTGGCAGGGCATGAATGAGCAGTTCTTC. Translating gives CASSLEWQGMNEQFF. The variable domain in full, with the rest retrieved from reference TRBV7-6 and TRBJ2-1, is GAGVSQSPRYKVTKRGQDVALRCDPISGHVSLYWYRQALGQGPEFLTYFNYEAQQDKSGLPNDRFSAERPEGSISTLTIQRTEQRDSAMYRCASSLEWQGMNEQFFGPGTRLTVL.

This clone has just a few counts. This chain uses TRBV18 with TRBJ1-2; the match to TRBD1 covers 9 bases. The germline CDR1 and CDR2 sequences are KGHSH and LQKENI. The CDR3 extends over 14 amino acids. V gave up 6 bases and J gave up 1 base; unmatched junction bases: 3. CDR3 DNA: TGTGCCAGCTCGGAGGGACAGGGTAACTATGGCTACACCTTC. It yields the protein CASSEGQGNYGYTF.

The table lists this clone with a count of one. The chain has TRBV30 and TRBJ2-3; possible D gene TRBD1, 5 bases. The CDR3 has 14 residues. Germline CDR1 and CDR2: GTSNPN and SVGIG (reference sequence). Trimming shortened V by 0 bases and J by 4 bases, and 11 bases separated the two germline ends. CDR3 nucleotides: TGTGCCTGGAGTGTACCTCAGGGCGCAGATACGCAGTATTTT. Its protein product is CAWSVPQGADTQYF. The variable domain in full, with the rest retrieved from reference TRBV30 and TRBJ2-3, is SQTIHQWPATLVQPVGSPLSLECTVEGTSNPNLYWYRQAAGRGLQLLFYSVGIGQISSEVPQNLSASRPQDRQFILSSKKLLLSDSGFYLCAWSVPQGADTQYFGPGTRLTVL.